This T cell receptor (beta chain) was captured in a study of early T cells in non-severe SARS-CoV-2 infection. As for the study in general: Unpaired chains resulted from sequencing bulk RNA of unsorted whole blood. Study-wide points: The VDJdb matching leaned toward anti-spike CD8 responses and overlooked private and CD4 specificities.

For this clonotype: The antigen remains unidentified.

The TCR library protocol was used to attach unique molecular identifiers. These identifiers were attached to individual cDNA molecules. TCRdb redid the calling of the 5' RACE reads with MiXCR, one entry per CDR3 protein. The data show 34,000 or so distinct CDR3 sequences, 9% seen once. The V and J ends lost 5 bases and 3 bases, in that order; junction bases with no gene match: 7. CDR1 is DFQATT and CDR2 is SNEGSKA in the germline V gene (reference sequence). The length of the CDR3 is 16 residues. The chain couples TRBV20-1 to TRBJ2-3; TRBD2 matches at 14 bases. Sequences were obtained from whole blood. The sequence was obtained from an adult who was a healthcare worker with PCR-confirmed SARS-CoV-2 infection or an uninfected control (not recorded which). CDR3 region: CSAWDRTSGGTDTQYF. For the CDR3, the DNA is TGCAGTGCTTGGGACCGGACTAGCGGGGGGACAGATACGCAGTATTTT.